Sequencing of this T cell receptor (beta chain) was carried out in a study of blood T cell repertoires in COVID-19. Background on the study: COVID-19 samples from acute and convalescent phases originated in the United States, Italy and Spain. PBMCs, B-cell-depleted T cells, or T cells were the source of the cDNA or gDNA that made up the material.

This clone appeared a single time. Per the study methods: For nucleated cells, counts were estimated from reference gene primer amplification. The table came from immunoSEQ multiplex PCR; TCRdb's copy has only in-frame clones and leaves some out. The V and J calls and clone size come from that table; D and trimming were worked out from the DNA. This sample carries approximately 210,000 clones, approximately 83% of them seen once, and the ten largest clones take under 3%. With 4 bases clipped from V and 7 bases from J, the junction kept 6 bases outside the gene matches. CDR1 is LNHDA and CDR2 is SQIVND in the germline V gene (reference sequence). This CDR3 has 14 amino acids.

This clonotype originated in a woman aged 40 to 50 with active or convalescent COVID-19. The specimen sequenced was peripheral blood. This chain connects TRBV19 to TRBJ2-1, with 8 positions matching TRBD1. The chain's CDR3 is CASSTGGGGNEQFF. CDR3 sequence (DNA): TGTGCCAGTAGTACAGGGGGCGGAGGGAATGAGCAGTTCTTC. The entire variable domain, with the rest obtained from reference TRBV19 and TRBJ2-1, is as follows: DGGITQSPKYLFRKEGQNVTLSCEQNLNHDAMYWYRQDPGQGLRLIYYSQIVNDFQKGDIAEGYSVSREKKESFPLTVTSAQKNPTAFYLCASSTGGGGNEQFFGPGTRLTVL.